These 31 T cell receptor beta chains share one sample of origin, sequenced in a study of T cell responses to AZD1222 COVID-19 vaccine. Assay used: immunoSEQ multiplex PCR; TCRdb lists only in-frame clones, some missing. The sample holds over 150,000 clones; 94% are singletons and the top ten take 1.5% to 2%. The material sequenced was peripheral blood, taken 28 days after the second AZD1222 dose. The receptors shown here come from an adult who received the AZD1222 COVID-19 vaccine.

The chain has TRBV25-1 and TRBJ1-6; D is unresolved. The CDR3 extends over 15 amino acids. Between the trimmed V and J ends, which lost 2 bases and 6 bases, there was a span of 11 bases. Germline loops: CDR1 MGHDK, CDR2 SYGVNS. CDR3 bases: TGTGCCAGCAGTGAACTTGGCGGCTTTAATTCACCCCTCCACTTT. Its protein product is CASSELGGFNSPLHF.

Notes on this clone: One end of the junction varies from germline; a read error may be responsible. This chain joins TRBV6-1 and TRBJ2-3, with 13 bases aligning to TRBD2. Germline V gives CDR1 MNHNS, CDR2 SASEGT. The CDR3 totals 14 residues. CDR3 nucleotides: TGTGCCAGCAGTGGGGGGACTAGCGGGGTTTCCTTCCTCTTT. Protein: CASSGGTSGVSFLF.

The chain joins TRBV6-1 to TRBJ2-2, with D uncertain. This CDR3 is built from 13 residues. Looked up from germline, CDR1 is MNHNS and CDR2 is SASEGT. The V and J ends lost 3 bases and 8 bases respectively, with 10 bases between them. The CDR3 loop reads CASSEPPRGELFF. The CDR3 DNA reads as TGTGCCAGCAGTGAGCCCCCTCGGGGGGAGCTGTTTTTT.

V usage is TRBV6-6 and J usage is TRBJ1-1; 9 nucleotides agree with TRBD1. From germline, CDR1 is MNHNY and CDR2 SVGAGI (reference sequence). The ends lost 7 bases at V and 1 base at J; junction bases unmatched: 4. This CDR3 has 14 amino acids. The CDR3 reads CASTEQGANTEAFF. CDR3 bases: TGTGCCAGCACCGAACAGGGGGCGAACACTGAAGCTTTCTTT.

This CDR3 reads CASSKRQGAGGYTF. CDR3 DNA sequence: TGTGCCAGCAGCAAAAGACAGGGGGCGGGAGGCTACACCTTC. The chain recombines TRBV11-3 with TRBJ1-2; 10 positions agree with TRBD1. The V and J ends lost 5 bases and 8 bases, in that order; junction bases with no gene match: 8. Germline CDR1 is SGHNT and CDR2 is YENEEA. CDR3 length: 14 residues.

This chain uses TRBV3-1 (or the pseudogene TRBV3-2) with TRBJ1-1, with no clear D. Trimming left V 1 base short and J 1 base short, with 10 bases between. The germline CDR1 and CDR2 sequences are LGHDT and YNNKEL (reference sequence). This CDR3 contains 15 residues. This CDR3 reads CASSQVPAGNTEAFF. CDR3 DNA sequence: TGTGCCAGCAGCCAAGTCCCGGCAGGGAACACTGAAGCTTTCTTT.

The chain joins TRBV6-5 to TRBJ1-5; 8 bases match TRBD1. This CDR3 contains 14 residues. From germline, CDR1 is MNHEY and CDR2 SVGAGI. V lost 6 bases, J lost 7 bases, and 8 bases stayed unmatched. CDR3 in amino acids: CASSGQGREQPQHF. CDR3 nucleotide sequence: TGTGCCAGCAGCGGACAGGGCCGCGAGCAGCCCCAGCATTTT.

The chain has TRBV2 and TRBJ2-1, with 7 bases that match TRBD1. With V trimmed by 2 bases and J by 2 bases, 6 bases remained unmatched. CDR3 size: 16 residues. The germline V gene encodes CDR1 SNHLY and CDR2 FYNNEI. The CDR3 DNA is TGTGCCAGCAGTGAATCGACAGGGTACACCTACAATGAGCAGTTCTTC. Its translation is CASSESTGYTYNEQFF. The whole variable domain, remainder taken from reference TRBV2 and TRBJ2-1, is EPEVTQTPSHQVTQMGQEVILRCVPISNHLYFYWYRQILGQKVEFLVSFYNNEISEKSEIFDDQFSVERPDGSNFTLKIRSTKLEDSAMYFCASSESTGYTYNEQFFGPGTRLTVL.

The chain couples TRBV23-1 to TRBJ1-1, with D possibly matching TRBD1 (5 bases). TRBV23-1 is classed as an ORF, of uncertain function. The CDR3 consists of 18 residues. V was shortened by 0 bases and J by 2 bases, with 19 bases between the two germline ends. CDR3 residues: CASSQSRRQLGPNTEAFF. The CDR3, as DNA: TGCGCCAGCAGTCAATCGAGGCGGCAGTTGGGGCCTAACACTGAAGCTTTCTTT.

The V call is TRBV7-9, the J call TRBJ2-7; 11 nucleotides agree with TRBD2. Germline V gives CDR1 SEHNR, CDR2 FQNEAQ (reference sequence). V gave up 5 bases and J gave up 2 bases; unmatched junction bases: 5. The CDR3 consists of 15 residues. As DNA, the CDR3 is TGTGCCAGCAGCGCACTAGCGGGAGTCCCCTACGAGCAGTACTTC. Translation: CASSALAGVPYEQYF. The variable domain in full, completed from reference TRBV7-9 and TRBJ2-7, reads DTGVSQNPRHKITKRGQNVTFRCDPISEHNRLYWYRQTLGQGPEFLTYFQNEAQLEKSRLLSDRFSAERPKGSFSTLEIQRTEQGDSAMYLCASSALAGVPYEQYFGPGTRLTVT.

This chain uses TRBV30 with TRBJ2-5; no firm D call. The CDR3 has 12 residues. V gave up 3 bases and J gave up 4 bases, with 9 bases separating them. CDR1 GTSNPN and CDR2 SVGIG come from the germline V gene (reference sequence). CDR3 bases: TGTGCCTGGAGCGTAGTAGGAGAGACCCAGTACTTC. As protein: CAWSVVGETQYF.

This clone was detected only once. This chain connects TRBV28 to TRBJ2-5; TRBD1 agrees at 8 bases. V lost 5 bases and J lost 3; bases outside the gene matches: 2. The CDR3 runs to 13 residues. Germline CDR1 reads MDHEN; CDR2 reads SYDVKM. The CDR3 loop is CASSGQGEETQYF. Here the CDR3 DNA reads TGTGCCAGCAGTGGACAGGGTGAAGAGACCCAGTACTTC.

The chain combines TRBV14 with TRBJ1-1, with D uncertain. Between the trimmed V and J ends, which lost 5 bases and 11 bases, there was a span of 12 bases. The CDR3 runs to 11 residues. Germline assignment: CDR1 SGHDN and CDR2 FVKESK. Written as DNA, the CDR3 is TGTGCCAGCAGCGGGATGCGCGAGGCTTTCTTT. Amino acids: CASSGMREAFF. Variable domain in full (rest from reference TRBV14 and TRBJ1-1): EAGVTQFPSHSVIEKGQTVTLRCDPISGHDNLYWYRRVMGKEIKFLLHFVKESKQDESGMPNNRFLAERTGGTYSTLKVQPAELEDSGVYFCASSGMREAFFGQGTRLTVV.

The V and J genes are TRBV10-2 and TRBJ2-3, with D maybe TRBD2 (6 bases). CDR1 is WSHSY and CDR2 is SAAADI in the germline V gene. Trimming pared 6 bases from V and 0 bases from J, leaving 13 bases between. CDR3 size: 15 residues. For the CDR3, the DNA is TGCGCCAGCAGCTGGGGACTGGAAAGCACAGATACGCAGTATTTT. Its translation is CASSWGLESTDTQYF.

The chain links TRBV27 to TRBJ1-4; perhaps TRBD1 as D (6 bases). V was trimmed by 6 bases and J by 8 bases, leaving 16 bases between them. The CDR3 has 14 amino acids. Germline V gives CDR1 MNHEY, CDR2 SMNVEV (reference sequence). The DNA for the CDR3 is TGTGCCAGCAGGCCACAGGGCGTGGGCGAAAAACTGTTTTTT. It translates to CASRPQGVGEKLFF.

This clone was seen a few times. The chain carries TRBV7-3 and TRBJ2-1; 13 nucleotides line up with TRBD2. Germline trimming cut 5 bases from V and 10 bases from J; bases unmatched to any gene: 5. This CDR3 spans 14 amino acids. Germline V lookup: CDR1 SGHTA, CDR2 FQGTGA. The CDR3 loop reads CASSPGLAGPEQFF. CDR3 DNA sequence: TGTGCCAGCAGCCCGGGACTAGCGGGACCCGAGCAGTTCTTC.

The genes are TRBV2 and TRBJ2-7, with 8 bases identical to TRBD1. The CDR3 has 15 amino acids. Unmatched junction bases numbered 10, after V lost 4 bases and J lost 5 bases. Germline CDR1 is SNHLY and CDR2 is FYNNEI. DNA of the CDR3: TGTGCCAGCAGTGTGGACAGGGCCCTCGCCCACGAGCAGTACTTC. Encoded protein: CASSVDRALAHEQYF.

The rearrangement joins TRBV6-6 to TRBJ1-1, with 12 bases aligning to TRBD1. V dropped 5 bases and J dropped 0; count of bases not matched to a gene: 7. The CDR3 runs to 17 residues. Germline CDR1 and CDR2: MNHNY and SVGAGI (reference sequence). The CDR3 DNA is TGTGCCAGCAGTCCCCGGGACAGGGGGCGACTGAACACTGAAGCTTTCTTT. Amino acid sequence: CASSPRDRGRLNTEAFF.

The V call is TRBV29-1, the J call TRBJ2-7; TRBD1 matches at 8 bases. CDR1 is SQVTM and CDR2 is ANQGSEA in the germline V gene. The CDR3 sequence is 12 residues long. The V and J ends lost 7 bases and 3 bases, in that order; junction bases with no gene match: 5. The CDR3 spells CSARQGFYEQYF. The CDR3 region has the DNA TGCAGCGCACGACAGGGGTTCTACGAGCAGTACTTC.

In DNA, the CDR3 is TGTGCCAGCAGCGTAGCAGGGGTCGAGACCCAGTACTTC. Protein product: CASSVAGVETQYF. The V gene is TRBV9, the J gene TRBJ2-5; D is possibly TRBD1 (6 bases). The germline gives CDR1 SGDLS, CDR2 YYNGEE. Trimming stripped 0 bases from V and 5 bases from J, with 8 bases between. The CDR3 sequence is 13 residues long.

J is TRBJ1-5 and V is TRBV4-1; 8 bases map to TRBD1. V lost 1 base, J lost 5 bases, and 1 base stayed unmatched. The CDR3 covers 14 residues. Germline CDR1 reads MGHRA; CDR2 reads YSYEKL. CDR3 sequence reads: CASSQVTGDQPQHF. The DNA of the CDR3 is TGCGCCAGCAGCCAAGTGACAGGGGATCAGCCCCAGCATTTT.

This chain uses TRBV27 with TRBJ2-7; possible D gene TRBD1, 6 bases. With 3 bases removed from V and 2 bases from J, the gap between germline ends came to 11 bases. CDR1 and CDR2 from the germline V gene are MNHEY and SMNVEV (reference sequence). The length of the CDR3 is 14 residues. The CDR3 sequence: CASSLGRGTYEQYF. Here the CDR3 DNA reads TGTGCCAGCAGTTTGGGCAGGGGAACCTACGAGCAGTACTTC.

The rearrangement joins TRBV20-1 to TRBJ1-2; a weak D match, TRBD1 (5 bases). The CDR3 has 11 residues. The V gene's germline CDR1 is DFQATT and CDR2 SNEGSKA (reference sequence). The germline V and J ends were trimmed by 1 base and 8 bases, with 8 bases remaining between them. In DNA, the CDR3 is TGCAGTGCTAGAGCAGGGATCGGCTACACCTTC. Amino acid sequence: CSARAGIGYTF.

DNA of the CDR3: TGTGCCAGCAGCAGGGGGGCAGGACACAATGAGCAGTTCTTC. This sequence encodes CASSRGAGHNEQFF. The V call is TRBV6-5, the J call TRBJ2-1; D may be TRBD1 (7 bases). Trimming took 6 bases from V and 5 from J, leaving 14 bases between them. The CDR3 sequence is 14 residues long. Germline lookup yields CDR1 MNHEY and CDR2 SVGAGI.

J is TRBJ2-1 and V is TRBV3-1 (or the pseudogene TRBV3-2); TRBD2 agrees at 9 bases. This CDR3 region has 16 residues. J was trimmed by 3 bases and V by 3 bases; bases with no gene match: 6. Per the germline V gene, CDR1 is LGHDT and CDR2 is YNNKEL (reference sequence). CDR3: CASSQGGRAHYNEQFF. The CDR3 bases are TGTGCCAGCAGCCAGGGCGGGAGGGCCCACTACAATGAGCAGTTCTTC.

J is TRBJ1-5 and V is TRBV2, with D perhaps TRBD1 (6 bases). CDR3 length: 14 residues. Germline CDR1 reads SNHLY; CDR2 reads FYNNEI. The V end was cut by 5 bases, the J end by 7 bases, with 15 bases between. The chain's CDR3 is CASSRGRTSQPQHF. In DNA, the CDR3 is TGTGCCAGCAGTCGGGGGCGGACGAGCCAGCCCCAGCATTTT.

J is TRBJ2-7 and V is TRBV15; D possibly matches TRBD1 or TRBD2 (5 bases each). The CDR3 loop spans 13 amino acids. Germline CDR1 and CDR2: LNHNV and YYDKDF (reference sequence). Trimming removed 1 base from V and 5 bases from J, with 9 bases in between. This CDR3 reads CATSRGDHDEQYF. The CDR3 coding sequence is TGTGCCACCAGCAGAGGGGACCACGACGAGCAGTACTTC.

The V and J genes are TRBV28 and TRBJ1-5; D is possibly TRBD1 (5 bases). V lost 5 bases to trimming and J lost 7 bases, with 18 bases between them. Germline loops: CDR1 MDHEN, CDR2 SYDVKM. The CDR3 covers 15 residues. The CDR3 region is CASSPLAGSGQPQHF. CDR3 sequence (DNA): TGTGCCAGCAGTCCCCTCGCAGGGTCCGGGCAGCCCCAGCATTTT. Combining the CDR3 with reference TRBV28 and TRBJ1-5 gives the whole variable domain DVKVTQSSRYLVKRTGEKVFLECVQDMDHENMFWYRQDPGLGLRLIYFSYDVKMKEKGDIPEGYSVSREKKERFSLILESASTNQTSMYLCASSPLAGSGQPQHFGDGTRLSIL.

V usage is TRBV5-4 and J usage is TRBJ1-1, with D perhaps TRBD1 (5 bases). Trimming stripped 0 bases from V and 3 bases from J, with 9 bases between. The CDR3 covers 14 residues. Germline assignment: CDR1 SGHNT and CDR2 YYREEE (reference sequence). The DNA for the CDR3 is TGTGCCAGCAGCTTGGAACAGGTGGACACTGAAGCTTTCTTT. Translated: CASSLEQVDTEAFF.

The chain couples TRBV28 to TRBJ2-7; D possibly matches TRBD1 or TRBD2 (7 bases each). The germline CDR1 and CDR2 sequences are MDHEN and SYDVKM. The CDR3 is 16 amino acids. Deletions cut 6 bases from V and 2 bases from J, with 20 bases between. DNA of the CDR3: TGTGCCAGCAGCCTCCAGGGGGGGAGAATCCCCTACGAGCAGTACTTC. Its protein is CASSLQGGRIPYEQYF.

This clone was observed a few times. The chain combines TRBV7-2 with TRBJ1-3, with D tentatively TRBD1 (6 bases). The germline CDR1 and CDR2 sequences are SGHTA and FQGNSA. Trimming took 5 bases from V and 10 from J, leaving 18 bases between them. There are 14 residues in the CDR3. The CDR3 protein is CASSRDRRETTIYF. The CDR3 DNA reads TGTGCCAGCAGCCGCGACAGGCGTGAAACGACCATATATTTT.